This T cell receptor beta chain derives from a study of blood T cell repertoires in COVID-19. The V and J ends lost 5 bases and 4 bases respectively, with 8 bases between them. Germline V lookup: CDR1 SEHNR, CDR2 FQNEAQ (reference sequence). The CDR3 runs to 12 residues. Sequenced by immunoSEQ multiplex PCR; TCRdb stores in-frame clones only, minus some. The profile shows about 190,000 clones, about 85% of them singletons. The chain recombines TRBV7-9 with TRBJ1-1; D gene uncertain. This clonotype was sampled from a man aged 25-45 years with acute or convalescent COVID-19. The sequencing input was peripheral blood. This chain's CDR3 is CASSPLFTEAFF. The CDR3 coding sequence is TGTGCCAGCAGCCCGTTGTTCACTGAAGCTTTCTTT.